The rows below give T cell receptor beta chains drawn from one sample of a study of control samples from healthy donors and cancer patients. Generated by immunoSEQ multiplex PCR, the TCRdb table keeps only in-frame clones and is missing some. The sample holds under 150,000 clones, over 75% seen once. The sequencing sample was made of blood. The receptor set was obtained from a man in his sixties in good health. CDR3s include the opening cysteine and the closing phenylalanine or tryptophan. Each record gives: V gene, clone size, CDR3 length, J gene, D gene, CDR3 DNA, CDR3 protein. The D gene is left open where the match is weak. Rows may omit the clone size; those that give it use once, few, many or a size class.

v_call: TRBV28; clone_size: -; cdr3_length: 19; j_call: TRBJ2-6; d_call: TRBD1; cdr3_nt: TGTGCCAGCAGTTTCCCTTCCGGGACAGTGAACTCTGGGGCCAACGTCCTGACTTTC; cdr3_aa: CASSFPSGTVNSGANVLTF
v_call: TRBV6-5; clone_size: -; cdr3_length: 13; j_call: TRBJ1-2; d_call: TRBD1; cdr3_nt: TGTGCCAGCAGTACCGGGACAGCCTATGGCTACACCTTC; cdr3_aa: CASSTGTAYGYTF
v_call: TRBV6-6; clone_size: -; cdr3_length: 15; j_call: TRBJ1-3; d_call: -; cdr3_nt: TGTGCCAGCAGAAAGGAAGTGAGGTCCCGAAACACCATATATTTT; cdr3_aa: CASRKEVRSRNTIYF
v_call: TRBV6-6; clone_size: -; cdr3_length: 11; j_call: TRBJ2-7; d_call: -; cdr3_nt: TGTGCCAGCACTGTTCTCGACGAGCAGTACTTC; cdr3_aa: CASTVLDEQYF
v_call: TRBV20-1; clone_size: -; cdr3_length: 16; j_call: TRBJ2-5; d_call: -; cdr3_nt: TGCAGTGCTAGTGGAGAACGGGGGACAGCACAAGAGACCCAGTACTTC; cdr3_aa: CSASGERGTAQETQYF
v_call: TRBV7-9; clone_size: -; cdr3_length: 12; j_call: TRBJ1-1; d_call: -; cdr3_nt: TGTGCCAGCAGCTTAGAGGAAGGGCGAGCTTTCTTT; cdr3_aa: CASSLEEGRAFF
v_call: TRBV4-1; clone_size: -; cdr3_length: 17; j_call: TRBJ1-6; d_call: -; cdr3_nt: TGCGCCAGCAGCCAAGATCGGGGCCAGTCGCTTAATTCACCCCTCCACTTT; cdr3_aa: CASSQDRGQSLNSPLHF
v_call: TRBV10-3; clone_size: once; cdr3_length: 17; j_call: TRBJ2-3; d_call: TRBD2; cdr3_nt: TGTGCCATCAGTGAGTCTTTCCCTAGCGGGGGGTTGAATACGCAGTATTTT; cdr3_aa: CAISESFPSGGLNTQYF
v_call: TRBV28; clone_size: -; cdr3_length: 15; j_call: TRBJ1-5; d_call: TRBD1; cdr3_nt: TGTGCCAGCAAAAACAACGACAGGGGAAATCAGCCCCAGCATTTT; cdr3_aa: CASKNNDRGNQPQHF
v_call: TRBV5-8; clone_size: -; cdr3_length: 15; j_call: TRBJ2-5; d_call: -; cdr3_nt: TGTGCCAGCAGCCGTGCTGGGGGGAGCCAAGAGACCCAGTACTTC; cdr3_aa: CASSRAGGSQETQYF
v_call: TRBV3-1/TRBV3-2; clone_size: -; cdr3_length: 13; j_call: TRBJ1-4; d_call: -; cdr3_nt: TGTGCCAGCAGCCAAATTCCGAATGAAAAACTGTTTTTT; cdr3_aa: CASSQIPNEKLFF
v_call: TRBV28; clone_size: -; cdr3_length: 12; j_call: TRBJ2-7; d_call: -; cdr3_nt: TGTGCCAGCAGTCGGACCCCCTACGAGCAGTACTTC; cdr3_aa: CASSRTPYEQYF
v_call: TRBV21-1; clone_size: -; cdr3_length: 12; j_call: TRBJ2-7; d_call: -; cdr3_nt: TGTGCCAGCGGCTCCGGGGCCTACGAGCAGTACTTC; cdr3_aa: CASGSGAYEQYF
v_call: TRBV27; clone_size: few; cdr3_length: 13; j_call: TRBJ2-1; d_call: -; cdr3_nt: TGTGCCAGCAGTTTACGGGGATACAATGAGCAGTTCTTC; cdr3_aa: CASSLRGYNEQFF
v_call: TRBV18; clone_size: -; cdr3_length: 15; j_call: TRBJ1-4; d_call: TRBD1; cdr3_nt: TGTGCCAGCTCACCGGGGACAGGGCCCAATGAAAAACTGTTTTTT; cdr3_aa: CASSPGTGPNEKLFF
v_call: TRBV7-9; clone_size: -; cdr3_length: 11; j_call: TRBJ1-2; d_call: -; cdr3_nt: TGTGCCAGCAGCTCCTACTATGGCTACACCTTC; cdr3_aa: CASSSYYGYTF
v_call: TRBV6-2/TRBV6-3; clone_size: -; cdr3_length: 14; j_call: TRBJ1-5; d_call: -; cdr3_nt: TGTGCCAGCAGTTTCTTGGACTTCGGTCAGCCCCAGCATTTT; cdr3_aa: CASSFLDFGQPQHF
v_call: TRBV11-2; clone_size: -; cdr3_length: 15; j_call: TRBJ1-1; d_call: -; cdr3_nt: TGTGCCAGCAGCTCTAATAAGGGGAAGAACACTGAAGCTTTCTTT; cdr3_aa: CASSSNKGKNTEAFF
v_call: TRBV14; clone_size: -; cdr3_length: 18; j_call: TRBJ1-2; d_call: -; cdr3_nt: TGTGCCAGCAGCCCCCCGGGAGGGTCCACCTTCATCAACTATGGCTACACCTTC; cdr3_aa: CASSPPGGSTFINYGYTF
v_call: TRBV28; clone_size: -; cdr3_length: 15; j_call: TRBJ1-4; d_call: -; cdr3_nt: TGTGCCAGCAGCCGCGACAGGATCCGAGGGGAAAAACTGTTTTTT; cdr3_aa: CASSRDRIRGEKLFF
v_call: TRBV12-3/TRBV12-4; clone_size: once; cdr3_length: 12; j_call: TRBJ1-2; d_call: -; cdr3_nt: TGTGCCAGCAGGTTCGTCGGGGCTGGCTACACCTTC; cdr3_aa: CASRFVGAGYTF